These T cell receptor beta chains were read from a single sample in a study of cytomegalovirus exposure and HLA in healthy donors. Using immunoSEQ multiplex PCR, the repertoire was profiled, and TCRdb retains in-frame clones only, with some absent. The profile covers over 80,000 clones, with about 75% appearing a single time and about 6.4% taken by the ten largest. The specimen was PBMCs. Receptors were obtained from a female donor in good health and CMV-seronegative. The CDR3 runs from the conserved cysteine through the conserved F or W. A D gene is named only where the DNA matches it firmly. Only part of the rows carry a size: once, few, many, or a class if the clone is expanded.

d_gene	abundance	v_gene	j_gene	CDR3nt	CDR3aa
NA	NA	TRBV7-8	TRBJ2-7	TGTGCCAGCATCGCGAGCGAGCAGTACTTC	CASIASEQYF
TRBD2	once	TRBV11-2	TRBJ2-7	TGTGCCAGCAGCTCCCTAGGGACTAGCGTTCCCTACGAGCAGTACTTC	CASSSLGTSVPYEQYF
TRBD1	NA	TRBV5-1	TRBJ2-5	TGCGCCAGCAGCCTGACAGGGGGCGGGATGGAGACCCAGTACTTC	CASSLTGGGMETQYF
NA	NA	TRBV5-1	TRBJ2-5	TGCGCCAGCAGCTTATGGGGGCCTCCCCAAGAGACCCAGTACTTC	CASSLWGPPQETQYF
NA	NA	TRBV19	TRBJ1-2	TGTGCCAGCCGAGGGTCCCCCGATGGCTACACCTTC	CASRGSPDGYTF
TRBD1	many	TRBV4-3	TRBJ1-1	TGCGCCAGCAGCCCCTGGACAGGGTCCACTGAAGCTTTCTTT	CASSPWTGSTEAFF
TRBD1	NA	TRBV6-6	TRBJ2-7	TGTGCCAGCAGAAACACAGGGGAGAGGCTCGAGCAGTACTTC	CASRNTGERLEQYF
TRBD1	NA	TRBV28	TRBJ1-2	TGTGCCAGCAGTCCGGACAGGGGCTCCTATGGCTACACCTTC	CASSPDRGSYGYTF
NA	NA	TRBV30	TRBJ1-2	TGTGCCTGGAAGGGGGGGTCGAGATATGAAGGCTACACCTTC	CAWKGGSRYEGYTF
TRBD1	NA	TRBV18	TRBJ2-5	TGTGCCAGCTCACCGGACAGGGGCCAAGAGACCCAGTACTTC	CASSPDRGQETQYF
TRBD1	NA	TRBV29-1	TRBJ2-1	TGCAGCGTTGACGCCTCAGGGGGCTTGGTCAATGAGCAGTTCTTC	CSVDASGGLVNEQFF
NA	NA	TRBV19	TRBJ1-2	TGTGCCAGTAGTATACACGGAGGGGACTATGGCTACACCTTC	CASSIHGGDYGYTF
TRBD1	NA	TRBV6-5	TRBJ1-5	TGTGCCAGCAGTCGACAGGGGAGTCAGCCCCAGCATTTT	CASSRQGSQPQHF
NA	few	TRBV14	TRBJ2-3	TGTGCCAGCAGCCGAAGATGGGACTCGTTTAGCACAGATACGCAGTATTTT	CASSRRWDSFSTDTQYF
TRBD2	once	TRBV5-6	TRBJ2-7	TGTGCCAGCAGGCCCACCCCCGGGGACTACTACGAGCAGTACTTC	CASRPTPGDYYEQYF
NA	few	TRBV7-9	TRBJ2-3	TGTGCCAGCAGCCCGGGGGGCCTAAATCGACACACAGATACGCAGTATTTT	CASSPGGLNRHTDTQYF
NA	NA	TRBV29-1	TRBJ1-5	TGCAGCGTCCGCGTTGGGGGGGATCAGCCCCAGCATTTT	CSVRVGGDQPQHF
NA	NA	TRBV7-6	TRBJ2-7	TGTGCCAGCAGCTTAGAACAGAAGTTCTACGAGCAGTACTTC	CASSLEQKFYEQYF
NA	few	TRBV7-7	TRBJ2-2	TGTGCTAGCAGCCAGGATCCCCAATACACCGGGGAGCTGTTTTTT	CASSQDPQYTGELFF
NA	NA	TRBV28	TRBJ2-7	TGTGCCAGCAGTTACAACGCCCGTACCTACGAGCAGTACTTC	CASSYNARTYEQYF
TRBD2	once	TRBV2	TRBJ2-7	TGTGCCAGCAGTGAAGCGCTTCGGGGGGAAATATACTACGAGCAGTACTTC	CASSEALRGEIYYEQYF
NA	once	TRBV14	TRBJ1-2	TGTGCCAGCAGCCAAAGGATGACGGGAGCCTATGGCTACACCTTC	CASSQRMTGAYGYTF
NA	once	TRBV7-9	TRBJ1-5	TGTGCCAGCAGCTTGCCCGGGGGCAATCAGCCCCAGCATTTT	CASSLPGGNQPQHF
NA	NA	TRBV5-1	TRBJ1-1	TGCGCCAGCAGCTTGGAAACAAGGGGTACTGAAGCTTTCTTT	CASSLETRGTEAFF
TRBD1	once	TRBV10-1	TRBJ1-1	TGCGCCAGCACCCACAGGGGGCCCACTGAAGCTTTCTTT	CASTHRGPTEAFF
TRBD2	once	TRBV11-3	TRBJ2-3	TGTGCCAGCAGCCCCAGGACTAGCGGGAGGAGCACAGATACGCAGTATTTT	CASSPRTSGRSTDTQYF
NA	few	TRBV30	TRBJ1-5	TGTGCCTGGAGCTCCGGGACACTTAATCAGCCCCAGCATTTT	CAWSSGTLNQPQHF
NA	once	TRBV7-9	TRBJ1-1	TGTGCCAGCAGCTTAGCGCTAAGGGGAAACACTGAAGCTTTCTTT	CASSLALRGNTEAFF
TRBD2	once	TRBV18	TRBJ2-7	TGTGCCAGCTCACCAGGGACGACTAGCGGGGGCCGGGACCAGTACTTC	CASSPGTTSGGRDQYF
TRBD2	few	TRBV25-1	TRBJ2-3	TGTGCCAGCAGTGAATATAAAAGGACTAGCGAGCCTATGGATACGCAGTATTTT	CASSEYKRTSEPMDTQYF
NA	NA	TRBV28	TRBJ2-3	TGTGCCAGCAGTTTATTCTCTAGAAATACGCAGTATTTT	CASSLFSRNTQYF